A selection of T cell receptor beta chains follows, all from one sample in a study of beta chain features in type 1 diabetes. The protocol was immunoSEQ multiplex PCR, while the TCRdb copy is restricted to in-frame clones and leaves out a portion. The sample contains around 340,000 clones, 20% of which appear only once. Sequenced input: naive CD4+ T cells from blood. These receptors all come from a woman aged 18-29 years in good health. The CDR3 runs from the conserved cysteine through the conserved F or W. A D gene is named only where the DNA matches it firmly. A clone size is listed for some rows: how often the clone was seen (once, few, many), or a class if it is expanded.

>TRBV5-1|TRBJ1-6|few|-
CASSAGQSNSPLHF
TGCGCCAGCAGCGCCGGACAGAGTAATTCACCCCTCCACTTT
>TRBV7-9|TRBJ2-2|-|TRBD2
CASTPSPGLASTGELFF
TGTGCCAGCACCCCCTCGCCGGGACTAGCGTCCACCGGGGAGCTGTTTTTT
>TRBV30|TRBJ1-1|-|TRBD1
CAWRPWTGGSEAFF
TGTGCCTGGAGGCCCTGGACAGGGGGCTCAGAAGCTTTCTTT
>TRBV30|TRBJ1-1|-|-
CAWSVAIRAFF
TGTGCCTGGAGTGTCGCTATTCGAGCTTTCTTT
>TRBV5-4|TRBJ2-6|few|-
CASSLRGAQSGANVLTF
TGTGCCAGCAGCTTACGGGGGGCACAGTCTGGGGCCAACGTCCTGACTTTC
>TRBV9|TRBJ2-3|-|TRBD1
CASSPRWDRSTDTQYF
TGTGCCAGCAGCCCTCGATGGGACAGAAGCACAGATACGCAGTATTTT
>TRBV7-2|TRBJ2-1|-|-
CASSPSARGYNEQFF
TGTGCCAGCAGCCCGTCGGCCAGGGGCTACAATGAGCAGTTCTTC
>TRBV10-3|TRBJ1-2|-|-
CAISEGRAGGYTF
TGTGCCATCAGTGAGGGAAGGGCGGGTGGCTACACCTTC
>TRBV18|TRBJ1-2|-|-
CASSPPRAVYGYTF
TGTGCCAGCTCACCACCGAGGGCAGTCTATGGCTACACCTTC
>TRBV18|TRBJ2-7|-|-
CASSPSQVEQYF
TGTGCCAGCTCACCGTCACAGGTCGAGCAGTACTTC
>TRBV2|TRBJ2-5|-|TRBD2
CASSGLAGAFQETQYF
TGTGCCAGCAGTGGACTAGCGGGGGCCTTCCAAGAGACCCAGTACTTC
>TRBV9|TRBJ2-3|few|TRBD2
CASSPKAGFSTDTQYF
TGTGCCAGCAGCCCCAAAGCGGGGTTCAGCACAGATACGCAGTATTTT
>TRBV19|TRBJ1-1|-|-
CASRAGTEAFF
TGTGCCAGTAGGGCCGGGACTGAAGCTTTCTTT
>TRBV9|TRBJ2-1|-|TRBD2
CASSVGVAGNEQFF
TGTGCCAGCAGCGTTGGGGTAGCGGGCAATGAGCAGTTCTTC
>TRBV7-9|TRBJ1-1|-|TRBD1
CASSLNPGQGNTEAFF
TGTGCCAGCAGCTTAAACCCGGGACAGGGGAACACTGAAGCTTTCTTT
>TRBV9|TRBJ2-2|few|TRBD2
CASSVLLAGDTGELFF
TGTGCCAGCAGCGTCCTTCTAGCGGGGGACACCGGGGAGCTGTTTTTT
>TRBV7-2|TRBJ1-3|-|-
CASSSPTGSSGNTIYF
TGTGCCAGCAGCTCCCCAACAGGGAGCTCTGGAAACACCATATATTTT
>TRBV10-3|TRBJ2-3|few|-
CAISSSGDTQYF
TGTGCCATCAGTTCCTCGGGGGATACGCAGTATTTT
>TRBV27|TRBJ2-7|-|TRBD1
CASSLRDRNYEQYF
TGTGCCAGCAGTTTAAGGGACAGGAACTACGAGCAGTACTTC
>TRBV21-1|TRBJ2-5|few|-
CASSIAGTSEETQYF
TGTGCCAGCAGCATAGCCGGGACTAGCGAGGAGACCCAGTACTTC
>TRBV11-2|TRBJ2-3|-|-
CASSPSWEVSTDTQYF
TGTGCCAGCAGCCCCTCGTGGGAGGTTAGCACAGATACGCAGTATTTT
>TRBV29-1|TRBJ1-5|few|-
CSVAFSGDSNQPQHF
TGCAGCGTTGCGTTTTCCGGAGATAGCAATCAGCCCCAGCATTTT
>TRBV5-4|TRBJ2-3|-|-
CASSLGGRWAGTDTQYF
TGTGCCAGCAGCTTAGGAGGCAGGTGGGCTGGCACAGATACGCAGTATTTT
>TRBV28|TRBJ2-2|few|-
CASREAPSQRELFF
TGTGCCAGTCGCGAGGCGCCATCCCAGCGGGAGCTGTTTTTT
>TRBV10-3|TRBJ2-4|few|TRBD2
CAGGPTQRGIQYF
TGTGCGGGAGGGCCTACCCAACGAGGCATTCAGTACTTC
>TRBV10-1|TRBJ2-1|-|TRBD1
CASSESLDRASYNEQFF
TGCGCCAGCAGTGAGTCGCTGGACAGGGCCTCCTACAATGAGCAGTTCTTC